This T cell receptor beta chain was identified in a study of Ad26.COV2.S vaccination and SARS-CoV-2 variants. Study conclusions and caveats: Recipients of either vaccine or placebo displayed similar breadth of non-spike TCRs. The study found higher spike-specific TCR breadth in vaccine than placebo recipients. Marked by substantial breadth, spike-specific CD8+ and CD4+ T cell responses were reportedly seen after vaccination. Assessments of TCR breadth and depth may have underestimated the total T cell responses.

TCRdb's copy holds only in-frame clones and misses some; the assay was immunoSEQ multiplex PCR. The sample carries more than 120,000 clones, 86% recorded once. On this clone: Its target is unknown.

Germline V gene data show CDR1 as PRHDT and CDR2 as FYEKMQ (reference sequence). After removal of 5 bases from V and 3 bases from J, the junction contained 4 bases not matched to a gene. The CDR3 has 13 amino acids. The genes are TRBV13 and TRBJ2-7, with 7 nucleotides matching TRBD1. The receptor's source is a human donor who had recovered from COVID-19. This sample comprised peripheral blood, obtained after recovery from COVID-19. DNA for the CDR3: TGTGCCAGCAGCCCATGGGACAGCTACGAGCAGTACTTC. Amino acids: CASSPWDSYEQYF.